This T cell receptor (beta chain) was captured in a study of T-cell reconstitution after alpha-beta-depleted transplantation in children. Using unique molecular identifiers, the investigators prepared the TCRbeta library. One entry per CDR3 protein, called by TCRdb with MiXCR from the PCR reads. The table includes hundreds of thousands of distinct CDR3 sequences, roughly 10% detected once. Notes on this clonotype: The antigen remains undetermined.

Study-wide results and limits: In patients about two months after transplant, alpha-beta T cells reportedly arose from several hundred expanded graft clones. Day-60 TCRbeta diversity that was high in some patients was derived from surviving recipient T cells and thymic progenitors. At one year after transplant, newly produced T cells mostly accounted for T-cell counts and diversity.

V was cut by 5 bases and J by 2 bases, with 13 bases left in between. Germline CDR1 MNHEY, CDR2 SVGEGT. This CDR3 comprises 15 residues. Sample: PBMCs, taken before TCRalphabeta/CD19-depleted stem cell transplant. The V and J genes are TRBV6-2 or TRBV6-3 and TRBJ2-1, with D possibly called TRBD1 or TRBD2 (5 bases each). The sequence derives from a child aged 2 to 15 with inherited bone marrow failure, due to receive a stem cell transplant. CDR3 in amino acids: CASSTGPKTYNEQFF. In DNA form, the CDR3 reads TGTGCCAGCAGTACGGGACCTAAGACCTACAATGAGCAGTTCTTC.